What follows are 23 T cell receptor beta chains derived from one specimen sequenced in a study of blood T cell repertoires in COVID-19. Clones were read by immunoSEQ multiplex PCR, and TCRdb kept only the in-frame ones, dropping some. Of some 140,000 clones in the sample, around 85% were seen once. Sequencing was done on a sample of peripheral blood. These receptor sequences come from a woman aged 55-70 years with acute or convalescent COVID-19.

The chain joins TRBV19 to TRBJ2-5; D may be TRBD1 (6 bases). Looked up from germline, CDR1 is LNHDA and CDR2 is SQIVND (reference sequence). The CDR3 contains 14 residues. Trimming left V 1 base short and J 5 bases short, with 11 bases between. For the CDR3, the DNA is TGTGCCAGTAGTATAGGAGCAGGGGTTGAGACCCAGTACTTC. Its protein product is CASSIGAGVETQYF.

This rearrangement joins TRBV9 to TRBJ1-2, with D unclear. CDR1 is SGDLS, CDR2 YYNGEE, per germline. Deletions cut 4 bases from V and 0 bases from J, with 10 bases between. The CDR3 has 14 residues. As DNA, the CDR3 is TGTGCCAGCAGCCACAGCACCACTAACTATGGCTACACCTTC. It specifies CASSHSTTNYGYTF.

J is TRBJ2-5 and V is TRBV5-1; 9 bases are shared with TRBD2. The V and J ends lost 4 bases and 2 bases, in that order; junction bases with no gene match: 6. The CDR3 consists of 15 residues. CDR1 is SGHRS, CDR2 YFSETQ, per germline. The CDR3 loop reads CASSRMLAGQETQYF. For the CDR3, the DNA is TGCGCCAGCAGCCGCATGCTAGCGGGACAAGAGACCCAGTACTTC.

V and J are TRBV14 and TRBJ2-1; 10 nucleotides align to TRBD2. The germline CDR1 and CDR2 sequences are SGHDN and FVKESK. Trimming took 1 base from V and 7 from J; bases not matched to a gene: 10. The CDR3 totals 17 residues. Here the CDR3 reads CASSQVVLAGFENEQFF. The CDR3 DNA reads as TGTGCCAGCAGCCAAGTTGTACTAGCGGGGTTTGAAAATGAGCAGTTCTTC.

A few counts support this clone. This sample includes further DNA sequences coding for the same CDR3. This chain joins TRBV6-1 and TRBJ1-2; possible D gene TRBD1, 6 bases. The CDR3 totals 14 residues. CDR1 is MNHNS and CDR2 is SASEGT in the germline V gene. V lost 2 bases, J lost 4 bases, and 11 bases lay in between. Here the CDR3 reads CASSERGAPYGYTF. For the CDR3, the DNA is TGTGCCAGCAGTGAACGGGGGGCCCCCTATGGCTACACCTTC.

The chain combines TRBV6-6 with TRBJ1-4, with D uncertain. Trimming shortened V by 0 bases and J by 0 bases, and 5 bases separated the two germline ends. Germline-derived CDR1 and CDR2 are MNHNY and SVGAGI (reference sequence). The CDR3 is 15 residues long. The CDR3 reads CASSYSSSTNEKLFF. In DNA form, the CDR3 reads TGTGCCAGCAGTTACTCTAGCTCAACTAATGAAAAACTGTTTTTT.

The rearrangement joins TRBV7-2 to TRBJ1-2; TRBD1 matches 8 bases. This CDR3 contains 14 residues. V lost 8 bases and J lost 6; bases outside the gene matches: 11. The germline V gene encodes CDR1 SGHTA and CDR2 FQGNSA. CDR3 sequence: CASRSRGRGDGYTF. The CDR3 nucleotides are TGTGCCAGCCGGTCCAGGGGGCGAGGGGATGGCTACACCTTC.

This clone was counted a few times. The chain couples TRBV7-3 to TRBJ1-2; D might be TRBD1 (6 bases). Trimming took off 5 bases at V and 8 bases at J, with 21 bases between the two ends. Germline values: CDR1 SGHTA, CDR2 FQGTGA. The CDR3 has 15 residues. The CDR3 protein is CASSGDALFRGGYTF. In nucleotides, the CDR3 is TGTGCCAGCAGCGGGGATGCCCTATTTAGGGGGGGCTACACCTTC.

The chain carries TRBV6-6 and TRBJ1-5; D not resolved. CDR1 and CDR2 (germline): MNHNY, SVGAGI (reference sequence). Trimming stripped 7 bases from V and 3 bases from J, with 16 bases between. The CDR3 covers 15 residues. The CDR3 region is CASTQAGSTNQPQHF. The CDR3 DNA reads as TGTGCCAGCACCCAGGCGGGGAGTACCAATCAGCCCCAGCATTTT.

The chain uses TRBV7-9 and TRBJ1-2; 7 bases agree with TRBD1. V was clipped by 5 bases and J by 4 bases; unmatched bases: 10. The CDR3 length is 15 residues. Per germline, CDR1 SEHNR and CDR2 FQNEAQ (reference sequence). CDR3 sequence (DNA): TGTGCCAGCAGCCCTCGAGGGGGCTCGGGCTATGGCTACACCTTC. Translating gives CASSPRGGSGYGYTF.

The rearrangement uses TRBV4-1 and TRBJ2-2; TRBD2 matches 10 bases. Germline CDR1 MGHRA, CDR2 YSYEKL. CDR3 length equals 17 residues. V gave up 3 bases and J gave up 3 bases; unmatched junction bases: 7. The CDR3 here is CASSHESGGADTGELFF. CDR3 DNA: TGCGCCAGCAGCCATGAAAGCGGGGGGGCAGACACCGGGGAGCTGTTTTTT.

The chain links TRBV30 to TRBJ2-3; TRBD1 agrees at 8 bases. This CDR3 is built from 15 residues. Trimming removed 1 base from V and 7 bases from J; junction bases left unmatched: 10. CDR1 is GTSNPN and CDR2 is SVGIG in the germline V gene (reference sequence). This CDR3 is CAWSGTDRAGHTQYF. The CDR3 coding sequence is TGTGCCTGGAGTGGGACGGACAGGGCAGGACATACGCAGTATTTT.

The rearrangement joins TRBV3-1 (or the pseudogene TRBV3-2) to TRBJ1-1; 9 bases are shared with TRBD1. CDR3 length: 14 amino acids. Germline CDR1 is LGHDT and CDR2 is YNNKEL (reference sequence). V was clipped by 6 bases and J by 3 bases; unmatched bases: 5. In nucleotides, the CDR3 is TGTGCCAGCAGAGGGGGGACAGGGCACACTGAAGCTTTCTTT. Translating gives CASRGGTGHTEAFF.

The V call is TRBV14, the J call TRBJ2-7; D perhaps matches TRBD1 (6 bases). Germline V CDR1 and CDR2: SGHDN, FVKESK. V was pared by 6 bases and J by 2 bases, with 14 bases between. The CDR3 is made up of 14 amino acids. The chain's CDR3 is CASSPRGFTYEQYF. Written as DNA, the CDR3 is TGTGCCAGCAGTCCCAGGGGTTTTACCTACGAGCAGTACTTC.

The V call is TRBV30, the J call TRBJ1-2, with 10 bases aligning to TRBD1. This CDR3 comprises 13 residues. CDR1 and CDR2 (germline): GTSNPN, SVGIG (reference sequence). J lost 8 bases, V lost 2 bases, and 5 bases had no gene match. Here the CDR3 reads CAWSTWDRGGYTF. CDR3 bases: TGTGCCTGGAGTACTTGGGACAGGGGCGGCTACACCTTC.

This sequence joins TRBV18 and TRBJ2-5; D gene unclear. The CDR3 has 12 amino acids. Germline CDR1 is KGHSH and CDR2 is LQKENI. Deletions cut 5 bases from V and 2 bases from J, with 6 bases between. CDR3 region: CASSELQETQYF. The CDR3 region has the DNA TGTGCCAGCTCAGAACTACAAGAGACCCAGTACTTC. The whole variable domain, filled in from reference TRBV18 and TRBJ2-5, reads NAGVMQNPRHLVRRRGQEARLRCSPMKGHSHVYWYRQLPEEGLKFMVYLQKENIIDESGMPKERFSAEFPKEGPSILRIQQVVRGDSAAYFCASSELQETQYFGPGTRLLVL.

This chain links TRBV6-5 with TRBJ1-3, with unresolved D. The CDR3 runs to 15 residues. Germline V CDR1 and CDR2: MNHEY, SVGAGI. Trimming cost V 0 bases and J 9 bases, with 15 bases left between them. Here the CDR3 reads CASSYSYGEGSTIYF. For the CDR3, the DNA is TGTGCCAGCAGTTACTCTTACGGCGAGGGTAGCACCATATATTTT.

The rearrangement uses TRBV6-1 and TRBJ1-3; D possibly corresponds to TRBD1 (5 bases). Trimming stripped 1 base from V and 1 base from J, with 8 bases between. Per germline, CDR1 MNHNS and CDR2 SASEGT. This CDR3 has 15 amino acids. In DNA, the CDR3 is TGTGCCAGCAGTGAAGTCAGGGTATCTGGAAACACCATATATTTT. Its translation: CASSEVRVSGNTIYF.

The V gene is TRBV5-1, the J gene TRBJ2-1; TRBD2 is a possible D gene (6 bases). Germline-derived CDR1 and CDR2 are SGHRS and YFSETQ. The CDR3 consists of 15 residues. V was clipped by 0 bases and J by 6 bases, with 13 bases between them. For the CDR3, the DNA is TGCGCCAGCAGCTTGGGGGCAGCGGGCCCCAATGAGCAGTTCTTC. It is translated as CASSLGAAGPNEQFF.

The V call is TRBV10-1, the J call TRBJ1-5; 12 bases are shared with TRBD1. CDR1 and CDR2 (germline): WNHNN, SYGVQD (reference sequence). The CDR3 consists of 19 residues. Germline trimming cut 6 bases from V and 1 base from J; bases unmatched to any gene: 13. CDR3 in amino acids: CASSPQGQGAWGSNQPQHF. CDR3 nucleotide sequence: TGCGCCAGCAGCCCTCAGGGACAGGGGGCCTGGGGGAGCAATCAGCCCCAGCATTTT.

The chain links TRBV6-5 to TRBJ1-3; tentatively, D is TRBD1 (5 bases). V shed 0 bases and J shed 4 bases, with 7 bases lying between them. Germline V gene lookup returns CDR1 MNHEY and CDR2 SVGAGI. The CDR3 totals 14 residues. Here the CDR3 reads CASSYSTVGNTIYF. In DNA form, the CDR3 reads TGTGCCAGCAGTTACTCGACAGTAGGAAACACCATATATTTT.

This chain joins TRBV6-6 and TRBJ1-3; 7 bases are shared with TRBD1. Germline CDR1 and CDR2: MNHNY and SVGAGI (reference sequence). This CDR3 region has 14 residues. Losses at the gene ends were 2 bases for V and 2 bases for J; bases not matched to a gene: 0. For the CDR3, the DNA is TGTGCCAGCAGTTACACAGGGGCTGGAAACACCATATATTTT. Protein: CASSYTGAGNTIYF.

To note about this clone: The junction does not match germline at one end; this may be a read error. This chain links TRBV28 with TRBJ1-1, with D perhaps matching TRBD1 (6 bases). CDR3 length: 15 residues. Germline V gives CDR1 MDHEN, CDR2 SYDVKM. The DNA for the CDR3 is TGTGCCAGCACTTTAAACACAGGGAGGAACACTGAAGCTTTCTTT. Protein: CASTLNTGRNTEAFF.